This T cell receptor (beta chain) was identified during a study of CD8+CD57+ T cells in acquired aplastic anemia. Profiles of TCR beta VDJ and CDR3 were generated from a genomic DNA template. One entry per CDR3 protein, called by TCRdb with MiXCR from the reads. Of about 200,000 distinct CDR3 sequences listed, roughly 60% are singletons. Patients sequenced had flow cytometry evidence of CD8+CD57+ cell expansion. This CDR3 comprises 13 residues. V shed 1 base and J shed 10 bases, with 10 bases lying between them. Per the germline V gene, CDR1 is KGHDR and CDR2 is SFDVKD. J is TRBJ2-1 and V is TRBV24-1; a weak D match, TRBD1 (5 bases). Sequencing used sorted CD4+, CD8+, or CD8+CD57+ T cells (not recorded which) from PBMCs. This receptor was identified in a human donor with aplastic anemia. DNA for the CDR3: TGTGCCACCAGTGATTTTGGGGCGACCGAGCAGTTCTTC. As protein: CATSDFGATEQFF.